The clone carrying this TCR beta chain was seen more than once but under ten times. Antigen: not known. The CDR3 loop spans 19 amino acids. Trimming at V came to 2 bases and at J to 4 bases, leaving 13 bases not matched to a gene. CDR1 is SNHLY and CDR2 is FYNNEI in the germline V gene. The data were taken from a study of OX40 agonist ivuxolimab in advanced cancers. The data were produced by immunoSEQ multiplex PCR, yet TCRdb's version contains in-frame clones alone and is incomplete. This table has about 11,000 clones, around nine tenths appearing once. Findings and caveats of the study: People who partly responded at 0.1-3.0 mg/kg had some of the least clonal expansion seen.

This chain connects TRBV2 to TRBJ2-6; 8 nucleotides align to TRBD1. Sequencing was performed on CD4+ or CD8+ T cells sorted from blood, taken in a trial of the OX40 agonist ivuxolimab. The receptor was isolated from an adult with an advanced solid tumor such as melanoma, head and neck, liver or kidney cancer. Here the CDR3 DNA reads TGTGCCAGCAGTGAACTACAGGGGGGAGTACGGCTCGGGGCCAACGTCCTGACTTTC. It yields the protein CASSELQGGVRLGANVLTF.